In its sample, the clone carrying this TCR beta chain was seen many times. This sample was included in a study of tumor-infiltrating lymphocytes in primary liver carcinoma. Co-extraction of both nucleic acids (RNA and DNA) used about 20-33 mg of unsorted bulk tissue. The investigators made TCR beta cDNA from about 500 ng total RNA, using a constant-region primer. Slightly modified ARM-PCR with three nested multiplex PCR rounds yielded TCR beta libraries. The study ran its first two PCR rounds for roughly 11 cycles each, using TRBV1-TRBV30 forward primers and a C-beta reverse primer. TCRdb re-analysed the multiplex PCR reads in MiXCR, keeping a single row per CDR3 protein. The data contain 100,000 to 150,000 distinct CDR3 sequences, 64% of them seen just once; the ten biggest clones take up about 8%. Germline V lookup: CDR1 MDHEN, CDR2 SYDVKM. Trimming pared 5 bases from V and 4 bases from J, leaving 20 bases between. This CDR3 spans 16 amino acids.

Sequenced sample: liver tumor tissue from sampling region 3. Subset specified: tumor region T3, left-lateral pole. This sequence joins TRBV28 and TRBJ2-5; weak D call: TRBD1 (6 bases). The sequence derives from a woman aged 55-75 years with primary liver carcinoma and hepatitis B virus infection. CDR3 nucleotides: TGTGCCAGCAGTACCGACAGGTCTTTTCTTCCAGAGACCCAGTACTTC. Translation gives CASSTDRSFLPETQYF.